This T cell receptor (beta chain) was sequenced during a study of OX40 agonist ivuxolimab in advanced cancers. Overall study context: Administration of intravenous ivuxolimab to patients occurred every 2 weeks at 0.01 to 10 mg/kg.

Germline V CDR1 and CDR2: MGHRA, YSYEKL. V shed 3 bases and J shed 2 bases, with 8 bases lying between them. The CDR3 is made up of 13 amino acids. The table came from immunoSEQ multiplex PCR; TCRdb's copy has only in-frame clones and leaves some out. This sample has tens of thousands of clones, with approximately 80% found just once. The rearrangement uses TRBV4-1 and TRBJ2-7; D is ambiguous. The receptor comes from an adult with an advanced solid tumor such as melanoma, head and neck, liver or kidney cancer. The specimen was CD4+ or CD8+ T cells sorted from blood, collected in a trial of the OX40 agonist ivuxolimab. This chain's CDR3 is CASSQTSTYEQYF. Written as DNA, the CDR3 is TGCGCCAGCAGCCAGACTTCGACCTACGAGCAGTACTTC.